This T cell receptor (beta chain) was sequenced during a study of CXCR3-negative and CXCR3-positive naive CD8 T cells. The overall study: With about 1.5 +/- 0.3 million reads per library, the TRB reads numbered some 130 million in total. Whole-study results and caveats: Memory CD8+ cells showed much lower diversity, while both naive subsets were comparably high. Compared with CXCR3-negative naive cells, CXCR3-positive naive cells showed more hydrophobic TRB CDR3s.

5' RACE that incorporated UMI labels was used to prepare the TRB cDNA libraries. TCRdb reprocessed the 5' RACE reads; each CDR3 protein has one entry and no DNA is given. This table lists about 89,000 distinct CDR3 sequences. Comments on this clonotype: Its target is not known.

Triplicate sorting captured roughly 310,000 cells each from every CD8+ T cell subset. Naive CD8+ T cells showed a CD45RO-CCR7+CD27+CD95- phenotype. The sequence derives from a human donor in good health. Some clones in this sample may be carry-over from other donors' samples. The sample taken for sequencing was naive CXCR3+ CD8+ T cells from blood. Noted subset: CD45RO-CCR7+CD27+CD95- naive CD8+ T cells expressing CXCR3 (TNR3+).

The CDR3: CASSFVAQYEQYF. This rearrangement joins TRBV13 to TRBJ2-7. CDR3 length equals 13 residues. The germline V gene encodes CDR1 PRHDT and CDR2 FYEKMQ (reference sequence).